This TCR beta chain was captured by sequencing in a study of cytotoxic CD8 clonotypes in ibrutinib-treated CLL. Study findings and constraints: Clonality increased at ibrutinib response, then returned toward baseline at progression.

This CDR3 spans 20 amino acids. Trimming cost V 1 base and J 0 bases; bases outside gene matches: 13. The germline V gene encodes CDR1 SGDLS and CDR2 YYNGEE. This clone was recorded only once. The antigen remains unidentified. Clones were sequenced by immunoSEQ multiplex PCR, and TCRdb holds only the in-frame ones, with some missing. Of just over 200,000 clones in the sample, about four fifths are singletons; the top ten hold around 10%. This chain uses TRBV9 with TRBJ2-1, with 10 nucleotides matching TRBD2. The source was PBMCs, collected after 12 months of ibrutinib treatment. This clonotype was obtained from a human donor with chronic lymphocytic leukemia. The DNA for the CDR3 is TGTGCCAGCAGCGTATCCACCCCAACTAGCGGGACGAGCTCCTACAATGAGCAGTTCTTC. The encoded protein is CASSVSTPTSGTSSYNEQFF.